This T cell receptor beta chain was documented in a study of T-cell reconstitution after alpha-beta-depleted transplantation in children. As it was prepared, the TCRbeta library received unique molecular identifiers. TCRdb recomputed calls from the PCR reads with MiXCR, one row per CDR3 protein. The table shows about 980,000 distinct CDR3 sequences, with 25% to 30% occurring only once. The V gene end was trimmed by 2 bases and the J gene end by 7 bases; junction bases not matched to a gene: 15. Per germline, CDR1 LGHNA and CDR2 YNFKEQ. The CDR3 is 17 amino acids. V is TRBV4-2 and J is TRBJ1-1; 8 nucleotides line up with TRBD1. Here the sequenced sample was PBMCs, mostly from graft donor cells, taken 360 days after TCRalphabeta/CD19-depleted stem cell transplant. This clonotype was obtained from a boy less than two years old who had a stem cell transplant for SCID, so the T cells may come from the graft donor. The CDR3 protein is CASSQRWDLTGTGEAFF. CDR3 sequence (DNA): TGTGCCAGCAGCCAAAGGTGGGACTTAACCGGGACAGGTGAAGCTTTCTTT.